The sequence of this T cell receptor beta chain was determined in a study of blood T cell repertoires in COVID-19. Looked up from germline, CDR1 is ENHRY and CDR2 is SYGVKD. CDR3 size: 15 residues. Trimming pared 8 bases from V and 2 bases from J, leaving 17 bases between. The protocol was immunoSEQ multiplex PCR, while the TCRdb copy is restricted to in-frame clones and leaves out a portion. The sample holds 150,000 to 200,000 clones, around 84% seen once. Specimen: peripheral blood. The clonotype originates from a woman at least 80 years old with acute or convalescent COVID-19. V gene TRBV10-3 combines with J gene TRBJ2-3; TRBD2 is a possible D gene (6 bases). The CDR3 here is CAIGTGTAHTDTQYF. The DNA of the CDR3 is TGTGCCATCGGGACCGGGACTGCTCACACAGATACGCAGTATTTT.